This T cell receptor (beta chain) was documented in a study of T cell responses to AZD1222 COVID-19 vaccine. Study context: Second doses that came at about 4 or about 12 weeks were put together.

The CDR3 runs 12 residues. The germline V gene has CDR1 SNHLY and CDR2 FYNNEI. V lost 3 bases and J 0 bases, leaving 2 bases between the germline ends. As to this clone: Antigen unknown.

Study observations and caveats: Baseline seropositivity occurred in only a handful of AZD1222 recipients. The donor group comprised mostly white British people and more females; the analysis possibly underestimated clonal diversity. The study sampled repertoires only after the peak T cell response.

Repertoires were generated with immunoSEQ multiplex PCR, while TCRdb's copy carries only in-frame clones and drops some. The sample includes about 110,000 clones, about nine tenths of them seen just once. This clonotype was sampled from an adult in good health. The sequences come from peripheral blood, collected on day 0 of AZD1222 vaccination. V usage is TRBV2 and J usage is TRBJ1-1; D is ambiguous. The CDR3 DNA is TGTGCCAGCAGTGACTTGAACACTGAAGCTTTCTTT. It yields the protein CASSDLNTEAFF.